The 15 T cell receptor beta chains given below trace back to one sample, sequenced in a study of early T cells in non-severe SARS-CoV-2 infection. TCRdb processed the 5' RACE reads anew with MiXCR; each CDR3 protein has one entry. The table records fewer than 80,000 distinct CDR3 sequences, roughly 4.8% of them present only once. Here the sequenced sample was whole blood, taken at baseline. Receptor source: an adult who was a healthcare worker with PCR-confirmed SARS-CoV-2 infection or an uninfected control (not recorded which). The donor label of this sample is uncertain.

This clonotype was counted many times. The chain joins TRBV5-4 to TRBJ2-1, with unresolved D. Germline V CDR1 and CDR2: SGHNT, YYREEE (reference sequence). This CDR3 contains 15 residues. Trimming left V 10 bases short and J 8 bases short, with 25 bases between. The CDR3 reads CAGSGPGSLRDEQFF. In DNA, the CDR3 is TGTGCCGGCTCAGGACCGGGCTCCTTGCGCGATGAGCAGTTCTTC. Drawing the rest from reference TRBV5-4 and TRBJ2-1, the complete variable domain is ETGVTQSPTHLIKTRGQQVTLRCSSQSGHNTVSWYQQALGQGPQFIFQYYREEENGRGNFPPRFSGLQFPNYSSELNVNALELDDSALYLCAGSGPGSLRDEQFFGPGTRLTVL.

In its sample, this clonotype was seen a few times. This chain uses TRBV20-1 with TRBJ2-1; TRBD2 agrees at 10 bases. Unmatched junction bases numbered 2, after V lost 3 bases and J lost 3 bases. Germline V gives CDR1 DFQATT, CDR2 SNEGSKA (reference sequence). The CDR3 spans 14 residues. CDR3 sequence (DNA): TGCAGTGCTAGCCCTAGCGGGGGCTACAATGAGCAGTTCTTC. It is translated as CSASPSGGYNEQFF.

This clonotype was seen at least ten times. This chain uses TRBV20-1 with TRBJ2-7; D not certain. Trimming left V 0 bases short and J 6 bases short, with 9 bases between. Germline lookup yields CDR1 DFQATT and CDR2 SNEGSKA (reference sequence). The CDR3 sequence is 12 residues long. The CDR3 loop is CSARDLSIEQYF. CDR3 DNA sequence: TGCAGTGCTAGAGATCTGAGTATCGAGCAGTACTTC.

This clonotype was detected many times. This chain uses TRBV20-1 with TRBJ2-1; TRBD2 matches at 8 bases. The V gene's germline CDR1 is DFQATT and CDR2 SNEGSKA (reference sequence). The V gene end was trimmed by 0 bases and the J gene end by 4 bases; junction bases not matched to a gene: 5. CDR3 size: 15 residues. The CDR3 DNA follows: TGCAGTGCTAGAGATGGGTCTAGCGGGTACAATGAGCAGTTCTTC. It encodes CSARDGSSGYNEQFF.

J is TRBJ1-4 and V is TRBV6-6; 10 positions agree with TRBD1. CDR3 length: 16 amino acids. CDR1 MNHNY and CDR2 SVGAGI come from the germline V gene (reference sequence). The V gene end was trimmed by 2 bases and the J gene end by 10 bases; junction bases not matched to a gene: 10. The CDR3 bases are TGTGCCAGCAGTTACGTTACGGGGACAGGGGTGTCAAAACTGTTTTTT. Translation gives CASSYVTGTGVSKLFF.

This clonotype was picked up many times. The genes are TRBV12-3 or TRBV12-4 and TRBJ1-1, with 7 bases lining up with TRBD1. V shed 5 bases and J 6 bases; nucleotides not matched to a gene: 15. The CDR3 is 16 amino acids. The CDR3 region is CASSTRRQGILAEAFF. The DNA of the CDR3 is TGTGCCAGCAGTACGCGAAGACAGGGAATTTTGGCTGAAGCTTTCTTT.

This clonotype occurred many times. This rearrangement joins TRBV7-9 to TRBJ1-2; D not resolved. The V end lost 2 bases, the J end lost 3 bases, and 13 bases lay between the germline ends. This CDR3 has 15 residues. The germline gives CDR1 SEHNR, CDR2 FQNEAQ (reference sequence). The CDR3, as DNA: TGTGCCAGCAGCTTACGGGCAGCCTCTTACTATGGCTACACCTTC. It codes for CASSLRAASYYGYTF.

This clonotype was seen more than once but under ten times. V and J are TRBV9 and TRBJ2-5; 11 bases line up with TRBD1. Germline V gene data show CDR1 as SGDLS and CDR2 as YYNGEE. Losses at the gene ends were 6 bases for V and 5 bases for J; bases not matched to a gene: 6. The CDR3 is 14 residues long. CDR3 DNA sequence: TGTGCCAGCACGCCGGGACAGGGGGTTGAGACCCAGTACTTC. Encoded protein: CASTPGQGVETQYF.

This clonotype was seen at least ten times. The V and J genes are TRBV28 and TRBJ2-7, with 10 positions matching TRBD2. The CDR3 is 15 residues long. Germline trimming cut 8 bases from V and 4 bases from J; bases unmatched to any gene: 11. Germline V gene sequence: CDR1 MDHEN, CDR2 SYDVKM. CDR3 sequence (DNA): TGTGCCAGCCAACCCGCCGGGACTAGCGAGTACGAGCAGTACTTC. Encoded protein: CASQPAGTSEYEQYF.

In this sample, this clonotype turned up many times. The chain joins TRBV29-1 to TRBJ2-1, with unresolved D. Germline CDR1 is SQVTM and CDR2 is ANQGSEA. V shed 8 bases and J shed 5 bases, with 10 bases lying between them. CDR3 size: 11 residues. CDR3 DNA sequence: TGCAGCCCCCGACGGGACAATGAGCAGTTCTTC. This encodes CSPRRDNEQFF.

This clonotype has just a few counts. This chain joins TRBV7-2 and TRBJ2-3; no reliable D call. Germline-derived CDR1 and CDR2 are SGHTA and FQGNSA. V was pared by 1 base and J by 2 bases, with 10 bases between. This CDR3 is built from 15 residues. The CDR3 sequence is CASSLVSGNTDTQYF. The CDR3 DNA follows: TGTGCCAGCAGCTTAGTCTCCGGTAACACAGATACGCAGTATTTT.

Many counts were recorded for this clonotype. J is TRBJ2-1 and V is TRBV11-2; 12 nucleotides line up with TRBD2. CDR3 length: 14 residues. Germline assignment: CDR1 SGHAT and CDR2 FQNNGV. Trimming cost V 4 bases and J 10 bases; bases outside gene matches: 5. CDR3 nucleotides: TGTGCCAGCAGCTGGACTAGCGGGGAGCACGAGCAGTTCTTC. It specifies CASSWTSGEHEQFF.

The V call is TRBV20-1, the J call TRBJ2-5; D may be TRBD2 (6 bases). The CDR3 has 11 residues. Germline loops: CDR1 DFQATT, CDR2 SNEGSKA (reference sequence). V gave up 3 bases and J gave up 7 bases, with 9 bases separating them. This chain's CDR3 is CSASREVTQYF. The CDR3 region has the DNA TGCAGTGCTAGCAGGGAGGTGACCCAGTACTTC.

This clonotype has more than one count but fewer than ten. CDR3 coding DNA: TGCGCCAGCAGCTTGGAGGGGACTAGCGGGGTGGAGACCCAGTACTTC. Translated, it gives CASSLEGTSGVETQYF. The J gene is TRBJ2-5, the V gene TRBV5-1; 13 bases align to TRBD2. In germline, CDR1 is SGHRS, CDR2 YFSETQ. This CDR3 contains 16 residues. After removal of 0 bases from V and 5 bases from J, the junction contained 4 bases not matched to a gene.

This clonotype occurred many times. This sequence joins TRBV7-6 and TRBJ2-5; D might be TRBD2 (7 bases). V was cut by 1 base and J by 1 base, with 22 bases left in between. This CDR3 has 19 amino acids. CDR1 SGHVS and CDR2 FNYEAQ come from the germline V gene. The CDR3 loop reads CASSLVEYGAGAPQETQYF. CDR3 in DNA: TGTGCCAGCAGCTTAGTGGAGTATGGGGCGGGGGCCCCCCAAGAGACCCAGTACTTC.